The clone carrying this T cell receptor (beta chain) has at least ten counts. Germline V gene lookup returns CDR1 SGHAT and CDR2 FQNNGV. V was pared by 3 bases and J by 10 bases, with 11 bases of the junction left unmatched. The CDR3 has 15 residues. The data were taken from a study of T cells in Graves' hyperthyroidism and ophthalmopathy. For the study at large: Peripheral blood was drawn at first diagnosis, prior to all treatment.

What was amplified from RNA transcripts were TCR beta CDR3 regions. With the HTBI primer set, the TCR CDR3 went through a first round of RT-PCR. TCRdb recomputed calls from the multiplex PCR reads with MiXCR, one row per CDR3 protein. The sample records fewer than 450,000 distinct CDR3 sequences, about a sixth being singletons. Together with thyroid ultrasound, orbital computed tomography, serum thyroxine and TRAb, clinical symptoms were used for diagnoses. This TCR came from a woman aged 25 to 39 with Graves' hyperthyroidism that later progressed to Graves' ophthalmopathy. The sequenced sample was blood. The rearrangement links TRBV11-2 to TRBJ2-1; TRBD2 matches 8 bases. The DNA of the CDR3 is TGTGCCAGCAGCTTTCCGGGGGGGCTCAGGTACGAGCAGTTCTTC. Translated: CASSFPGGLRYEQFF.